This T cell receptor (beta chain) appears in the sequencing data of a study of T cell repertoires in cytomegalovirus infection. The wider study: It was recently identified HLA-C-restricted and well-studied HLA-B-restricted CMV epitopes that the study used. Public TCR beta signature analysis indicated the presence of both CMV infection and matching HLA type.

This clonotype was seen a handful of times. Its antigen remains unidentified. Study-level points and caveats: Carriers of CMV and the relevant HLA type were discriminated by public TCR beta frequency. Ex vivo responses were dominated by HLA-C-restricted CMV-specific TCR beta clonotypes.

TCRdb fed the reads into MiXCR, producing one record per CDR3 protein. The sample lists tens of thousands of distinct CDR3 sequences; roughly 20% were seen once. V gave up 1 base and J gave up 1 base, with 17 bases separating them. Per germline, CDR1 SGHVS and CDR2 FNYEAQ. The CDR3 runs 18 residues. This chain joins TRBV7-6 and TRBJ2-1; perhaps TRBD2 as D (5 bases). The origin of this receptor is a human donor in good health (CMV status not recorded). Some clones in this sample may be carry-over from other donors' samples. Sample: CD8+ T cells from cultured PBMCs, taken from culture after CMV antigen stimulation. CDR3 DNA: TGTGCCAGCAGCTTAGTACGAGGGAGCGGTAGTTCCTACAATGAGCAGTTCTTC. Protein: CASSLVRGSGSSYNEQFF. Filled out from reference TRBV7-6 and TRBJ2-1, the complete variable domain reads GAGVSQSPRYKVTKRGQDVALRCDPISGHVSLYWYRQALGQGPEFLTYFNYEAQQDKSGLPNDRFSAERPEGSISTLTIQRTEQRDSAMYRCASSLVRGSGSSYNEQFFGPGTRLTVL.